One and the same sample provided the 10 T cell receptor beta chains below, sequenced in a study of OX40 agonist ivuxolimab in advanced cancers. Here immunoSEQ multiplex PCR was the method, and the copy in TCRdb shows in-frame clones only, minus some. The sample lists over 30,000 clones, around four fifths occurring once. Specimen: CD4+ or CD8+ T cells sorted from blood, collected in a trial of the OX40 agonist ivuxolimab. Every receptor here comes from an adult with an advanced solid tumor such as melanoma, head and neck, liver or kidney cancer.

Here the CDR3 DNA reads TGTGCCAGCAGGGGGACAGGGGGGAAATACAATGAGCAGTTCTTC. Residues: CASRGTGGKYNEQFF. V and J are TRBV6-5 and TRBJ2-1; 11 bases line up with TRBD1. The germline gives CDR1 MNHEY, CDR2 SVGAGI. V gave up 6 bases and J gave up 4 bases; unmatched junction bases: 5. The CDR3 has 15 amino acids.

This clone has just one count. The V gene is TRBV7-9, the J gene TRBJ1-4; no definite D call. With 3 bases removed from V and 0 bases from J, the gap between germline ends came to 8 bases. CDR1 SEHNR and CDR2 FQNEAQ come from the germline V gene (reference sequence). This CDR3 is built from 15 residues. CDR3 DNA: TGTGCCAGCAGCTTGAGGGAGGCAACTAATGAAAAACTGTTTTTT. Protein product: CASSLREATNEKLFF.

This rearrangement joins TRBV7-6 to TRBJ2-7; the D gene could be TRBD1 or TRBD2 (5 bases each). The germline CDR1 and CDR2 sequences are SGHVS and FNYEAQ. V was pared by 2 bases and J by 5 bases, with 13 bases between. This CDR3 has 14 amino acids. In DNA form, the CDR3 reads TGTGCCAGCAGCTTAAGAGGGGAATTCGACGAGCAGTACTTC. This encodes CASSLRGEFDEQYF.

The V and J genes are TRBV6-5 and TRBJ1-1; D possibly corresponds to TRBD1 (6 bases). In germline, CDR1 is MNHEY, CDR2 SVGAGI. With 5 bases removed from V and 0 bases from J, the gap between germline ends came to 10 bases. This CDR3 has 14 amino acids. CDR3 sequence: CASSPWDMNTEAFF. CDR3 bases: TGTGCCAGCAGTCCCTGGGACATGAACACTGAAGCTTTCTTT.

This chain connects TRBV5-4 to TRBJ2-7; 9 nucleotides line up with TRBD1. Germline CDR1 and CDR2: SGHNT and YYREEE (reference sequence). J was trimmed by 5 bases and V by 3 bases; bases with no gene match: 3. The CDR3 has 13 amino acids. In DNA form, the CDR3 reads TGTGCCAGCAGCTCGACAGGGGGAGACGAGCAGTACTTC. This gives the protein CASSSTGGDEQYF.

This clone was found once. The chain uses TRBV7-9 and TRBJ1-1; D call uncertain. Germline CDR1 reads SEHNR; CDR2 reads FQNEAQ (reference sequence). V was trimmed by 7 bases and J by 0 bases, leaving 12 bases between them. CDR3 size: 14 residues. The CDR3 loop is CASTLGTLNTEAFF. The DNA of the CDR3 is TGTGCCAGCACTCTGGGTACTTTGAACACTGAAGCTTTCTTT. The variable domain in full, completed from reference TRBV7-9 and TRBJ1-1, reads DTGVSQNPRHKITKRGQNVTFRCDPISEHNRLYWYRQTLGQGPEFLTYFQNEAQLEKSRLLSDRFSAERPKGSFSTLEIQRTEQGDSAMYLCASTLGTLNTEAFFGQGTRLTVV.

The chain is built from TRBV6-1 and TRBJ2-5; 11 positions match TRBD1. The germline gives CDR1 MNHNS, CDR2 SASEGT. The length of the CDR3 is 13 residues. CDR3 residues: CAYRTGGTETQYF. CDR3 DNA sequence: TGTGCTTATCGGACAGGGGGCACAGAGACCCAGTACTTC.

The chain carries TRBV5-4 and TRBJ2-5; D unclear. V gave up 1 base and J gave up 4 bases, with 8 bases separating them. CDR1 SGHNT and CDR2 YYREEE come from the germline V gene (reference sequence). CDR3 length equals 13 residues. The CDR3 DNA reads as TGTGCCAGCAGCTTGTCGGTTCGAGAGACCCAGTACTTC. It yields the protein CASSLSVRETQYF.

The chain combines TRBV6-5 with TRBJ1-2, with D unclear. Per germline, CDR1 MNHEY and CDR2 SVGAGI. The CDR3 totals 13 residues. Between the trimmed V and J ends, which lost 0 bases and 2 bases, there was a span of 4 bases. The CDR3 nucleotides read TGTGCCAGCAGTTACTCCATAAACTATGGCTACACCTTC. Amino acids: CASSYSINYGYTF.

The J gene is TRBJ1-6, the V gene TRBV28, with 8 nucleotides matching TRBD1. Germline CDR1 and CDR2: MDHEN and SYDVKM. The V gene end was trimmed by 2 bases and the J gene end by 2 bases; junction bases not matched to a gene: 2. This CDR3 has 16 residues. CDR3 protein: CASSLQGATYNSPLHF. The CDR3 coding sequence is TGTGCCAGCAGTTTACAGGGGGCTACCTATAATTCACCCCTCCACTTT.